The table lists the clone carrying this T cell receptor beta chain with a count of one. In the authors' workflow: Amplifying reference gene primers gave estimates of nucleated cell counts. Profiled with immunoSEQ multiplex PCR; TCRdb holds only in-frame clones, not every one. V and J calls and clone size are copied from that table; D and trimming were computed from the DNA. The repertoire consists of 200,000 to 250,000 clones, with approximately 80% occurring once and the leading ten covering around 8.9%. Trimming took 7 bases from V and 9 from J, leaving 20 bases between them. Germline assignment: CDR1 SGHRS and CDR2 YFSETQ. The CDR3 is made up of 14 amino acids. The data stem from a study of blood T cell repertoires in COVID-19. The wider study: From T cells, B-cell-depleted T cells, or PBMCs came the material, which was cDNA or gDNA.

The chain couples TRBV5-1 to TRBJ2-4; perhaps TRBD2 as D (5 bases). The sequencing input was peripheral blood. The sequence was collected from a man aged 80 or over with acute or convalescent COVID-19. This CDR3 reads CASRPRAEGGIQYF. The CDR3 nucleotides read TGCGCCAGCCGTCCGCGGGCTGAAGGAGGCATTCAGTACTTC.